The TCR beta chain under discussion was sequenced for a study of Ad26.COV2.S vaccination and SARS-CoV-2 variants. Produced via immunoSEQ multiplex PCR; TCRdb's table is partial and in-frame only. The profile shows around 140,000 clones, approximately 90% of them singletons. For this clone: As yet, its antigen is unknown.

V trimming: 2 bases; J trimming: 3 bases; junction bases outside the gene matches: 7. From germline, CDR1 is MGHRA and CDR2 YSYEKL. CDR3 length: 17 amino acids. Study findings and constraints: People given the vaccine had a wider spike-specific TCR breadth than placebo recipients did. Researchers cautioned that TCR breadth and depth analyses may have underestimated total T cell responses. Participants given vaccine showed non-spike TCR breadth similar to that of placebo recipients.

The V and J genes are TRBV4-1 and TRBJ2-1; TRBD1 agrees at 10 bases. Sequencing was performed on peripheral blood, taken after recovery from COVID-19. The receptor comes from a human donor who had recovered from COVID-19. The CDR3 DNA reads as TGCGCCAGCAGCCAAAGTCCGGGACAGGGGCACTACAATGAGCAGTTCTTC. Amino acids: CASSQSPGQGHYNEQFF.